This T cell receptor (beta chain) was sequenced during a study of blood T cell repertoires in COVID-19. Some clones are missing from TCRdb's copy, which holds only in-frame ones; the method was immunoSEQ multiplex PCR. In the table there are a few hundred thousand clones, roughly 92% of which are singletons. Germline CDR1 is PRHDT and CDR2 is FYEKMQ (reference sequence). There are 14 residues in the CDR3. Deletions cut 5 bases from V and 1 base from J, with 11 bases between. The sequenced sample consisted of PBMCs or T cells enriched from blood (not recorded which). The TCR originated in a woman aged 40 to 50 who had been exposed to COVID-19. This chain connects TRBV13 to TRBJ1-2; maybe TRBD1 (5 bases). The CDR3 DNA sequence: TGTGCCAGCAGCAAGACACAGGTTAACTATGGCTACACCTTC. This sequence encodes CASSKTQVNYGYTF.